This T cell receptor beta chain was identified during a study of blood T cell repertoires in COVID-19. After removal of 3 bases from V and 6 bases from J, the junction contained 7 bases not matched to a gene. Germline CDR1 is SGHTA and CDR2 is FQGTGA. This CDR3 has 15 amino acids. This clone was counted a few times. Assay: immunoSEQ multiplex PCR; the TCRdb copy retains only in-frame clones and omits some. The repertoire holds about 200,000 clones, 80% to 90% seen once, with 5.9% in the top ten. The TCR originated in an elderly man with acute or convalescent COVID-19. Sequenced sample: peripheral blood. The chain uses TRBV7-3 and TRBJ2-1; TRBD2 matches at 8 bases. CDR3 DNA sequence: TGTGCCAGCAGCTTCGGGCTAGCGGGTCGCAATGAGCAGTTCTTC. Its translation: CASSFGLAGRNEQFF. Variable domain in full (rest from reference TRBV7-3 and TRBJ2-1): GAGVSQTPSNKVTEKGKYVELRCDPISGHTALYWYRQSLGQGPEFLIYFQGTGAADDSGLPNDRFFAVRPEGSVSTLKIQRTERGDSAVYLCASSFGLAGRNEQFFGPGTRLTVL.